This TCR beta chain came from a study of CD8 T cells in ankylosing spondylitis. Findings of the study overall: Disease-linked clones had a CD8+ phenotype and relatively low frequency in peripheral blood. Ankylosing spondylitis blood seemed to carry a telltale TCR beta motif made of roughly 8 highly homologous variants. Several of the motif variants were reported before in synovial fluid and blood from reactive arthritis.

CDR1 is SNHLY and CDR2 is FYNNEI in the germline V gene. The V segment lost 6 bases and the J segment 6 bases; nucleotides outside the gene matches: 8. The CDR3 is 14 amino acids. As to this clonotype: Antigen: not known.

TCRdb redid the calling of the 5' RACE reads with MiXCR, one entry per CDR3 protein. Here the sample spans roughly 440,000 distinct CDR3 sequences, 15% to 20% being singletons. The clonotype originates from a male donor with ankylosing spondylitis. The sequencing input was blood, either unsorted or a sorted T cell fraction (not recorded which). V gene TRBV2 combines with J gene TRBJ1-5; 7 bases agree with TRBD1. In nucleotides, the CDR3 is TGTGCCAGCAGGGAGGACAGGTGGGGTCAGCCCCAGCATTTT. Its translation: CASREDRWGQPQHF. Combining the CDR3 with reference TRBV2 and TRBJ1-5 gives the whole variable domain EPEVTQTPSHQVTQMGQEVILRCVPISNHLYFYWYRQILGQKVEFLVSFYNNEISEKSEIFDDQFSVERPDGSNFTLKIRSTKLEDSAMYFCASREDRWGQPQHFGDGTRLSIL.